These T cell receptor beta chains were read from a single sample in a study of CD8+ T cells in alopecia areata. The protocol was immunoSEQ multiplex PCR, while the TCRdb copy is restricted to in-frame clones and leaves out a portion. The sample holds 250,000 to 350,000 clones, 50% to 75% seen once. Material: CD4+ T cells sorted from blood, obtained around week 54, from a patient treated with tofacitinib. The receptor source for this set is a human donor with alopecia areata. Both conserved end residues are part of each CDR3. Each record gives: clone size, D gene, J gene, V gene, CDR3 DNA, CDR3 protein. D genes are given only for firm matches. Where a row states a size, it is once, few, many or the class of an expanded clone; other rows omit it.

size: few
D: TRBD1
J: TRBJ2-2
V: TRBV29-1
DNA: TGCAGCGTTGGTGGGACAGGATCCGTCGGGGAGCTGTTTTTT
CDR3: CSVGGTGSVGELFF

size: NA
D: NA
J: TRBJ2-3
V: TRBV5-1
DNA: TGCGCCAGCGCTCCGGGCCCCCTAGGCACGACAGATACGCAGTATTTT
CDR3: CASAPGPLGTTDTQYF

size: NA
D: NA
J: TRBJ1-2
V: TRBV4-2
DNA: TGTGCCAGCAGCCAGGGGGGCACTTCTAACTATGGCTACACCTTC
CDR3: CASSQGGTSNYGYTF

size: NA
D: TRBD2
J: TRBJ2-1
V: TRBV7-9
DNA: TGTGCCAGCAGCTTAGTGCGGGGGGTATCCTACAATGAGCAGTTCTTC
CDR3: CASSLVRGVSYNEQFF

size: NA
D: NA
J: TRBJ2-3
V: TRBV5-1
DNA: TGCGCCAGCAGCTTGGGTCGTGGCGCAGATACGCAGTATTTT
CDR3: CASSLGRGADTQYF

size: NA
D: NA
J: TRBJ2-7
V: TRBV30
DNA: TGTGCCTGGAGTAGAGCTAGCGTGTACGAGCAGTACTTC
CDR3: CAWSRASVYEQYF

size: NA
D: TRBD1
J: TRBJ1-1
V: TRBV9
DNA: TGTGCCAGCAGCCCTCGGGACAGAGAGAACACTGAAGCTTTCTTT
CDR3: CASSPRDRENTEAFF

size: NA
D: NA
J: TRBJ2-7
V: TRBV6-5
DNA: TGTGCCAGCAGTCGGAGTAACGGGTTTTACGAGCAGTACTTC
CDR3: CASSRSNGFYEQYF

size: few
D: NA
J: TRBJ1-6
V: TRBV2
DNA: TGTGCCAGCAGTGAGGAGGGCCTCCACTTT
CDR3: CASSEEGLHF

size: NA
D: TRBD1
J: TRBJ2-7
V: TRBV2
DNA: TGTGCCAGCAGCCGCGGACAGGGGGCCATCTACGAGCAGTACTTC
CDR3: CASSRGQGAIYEQYF

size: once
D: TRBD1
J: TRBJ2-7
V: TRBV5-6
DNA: TGTGCCAGCAGCTCCAGCGGACAGGGCTTCTACGAGCAGTACTTC
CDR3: CASSSSGQGFYEQYF

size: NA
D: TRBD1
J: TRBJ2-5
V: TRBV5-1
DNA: TGCGCCAGCAGCTCCGGGACAGTCCAAGAGACCCAGTACTTC
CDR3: CASSSGTVQETQYF

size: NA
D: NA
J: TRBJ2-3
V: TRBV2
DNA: TGTGCCAGCAGCCCGAGAGGGGCAGGGGGGACAGATACGCAGTATTTT
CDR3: CASSPRGAGGTDTQYF

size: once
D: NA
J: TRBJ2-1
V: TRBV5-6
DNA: TGTGCCAGCAGCCCTAGGGACTTCTACAATGAGCAGTTCTTC
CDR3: CASSPRDFYNEQFF

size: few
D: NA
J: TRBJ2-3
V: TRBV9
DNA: TGTGCCAGCAGCCCACCCCAGGGCGGGGGCACAGATACGCAGTATTTT
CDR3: CASSPPQGGGTDTQYF

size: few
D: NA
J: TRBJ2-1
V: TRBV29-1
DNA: TGCAGCGTTGAGGGTTTAGGGAGTCGGTATGAGCAGTTCTTC
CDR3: CSVEGLGSRYEQFF

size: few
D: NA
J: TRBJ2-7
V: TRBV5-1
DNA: TGCGCCAGCAGCTTTGAGGCACTCTCCTACGAGCAGTACTTC
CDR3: CASSFEALSYEQYF

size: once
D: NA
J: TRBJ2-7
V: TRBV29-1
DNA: TGCAGCGTTGTTAGGGACCCCCAGGGCTACGAGCAGTACTTC
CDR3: CSVVRDPQGYEQYF

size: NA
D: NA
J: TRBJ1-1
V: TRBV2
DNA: TGTGCCAGCAGAACAGGGCCGATGAACACTGAAGCTTTCTTT
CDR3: CASRTGPMNTEAFF

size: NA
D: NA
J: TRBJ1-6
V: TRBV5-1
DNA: TGCGCCAGCAGCTTGGCGACAGGCGGTTTACCTTCACCCCTCCACTTT
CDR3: CASSLATGGLPSPLHF

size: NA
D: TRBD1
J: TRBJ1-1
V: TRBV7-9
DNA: TGTGCCAGCAGCCAAGACAGGGGAGATGGAGCTTTCTTT
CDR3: CASSQDRGDGAFF

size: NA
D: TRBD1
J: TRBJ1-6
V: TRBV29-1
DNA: TGCAGCTACCGACAGGGAGAGAATTCACCCCTCCACTTT
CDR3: CSYRQGENSPLHF

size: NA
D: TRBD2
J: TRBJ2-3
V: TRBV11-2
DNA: TGTGCCAGCAGCTTAGTGGCGACTAGCGCGAGCACAGATACGCAGTATTTT
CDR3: CASSLVATSASTDTQYF